This TCR beta chain is from a study of shared clonotypes between healthy human individuals. As for the study in general: Serving as donors were two women and a few men, whose ages spanned 18 to 49.

This clone was seen just once. Its antigen is unidentified. Per germline, CDR1 SGHNT and CDR2 YYREEE (reference sequence). This CDR3 contains 14 residues. Deletions cut 4 bases from V and 2 bases from J, with 12 bases between. Measured with immunoSEQ multiplex PCR; TCRdb has only the in-frame clones, and not every one. The table shows 2,500,000 or so clones, with over 85% occurring only once. All donors were healthy HIV-negative adults lacking recent acute infections or vaccinations. Study observations and caveats: Clonotypes which were not shared had lower generation probabilities than clonotypes that all four donors shared.

The clonotype was recovered from a man aged 18 to 30 in good health. The chain is built from TRBV5-4 and TRBJ2-5, with D perhaps TRBD1 or TRBD2 (6 bases each). The sequenced sample was naive CD4+ T cells sorted from blood. The subset is: CD45RA+ positively selected. CDR3 coding DNA: TGTGCCAGCAGCCCCGGCGGGACACAAGAGACCCAGTACTTC. Translated, it gives CASSPGGTQETQYF.